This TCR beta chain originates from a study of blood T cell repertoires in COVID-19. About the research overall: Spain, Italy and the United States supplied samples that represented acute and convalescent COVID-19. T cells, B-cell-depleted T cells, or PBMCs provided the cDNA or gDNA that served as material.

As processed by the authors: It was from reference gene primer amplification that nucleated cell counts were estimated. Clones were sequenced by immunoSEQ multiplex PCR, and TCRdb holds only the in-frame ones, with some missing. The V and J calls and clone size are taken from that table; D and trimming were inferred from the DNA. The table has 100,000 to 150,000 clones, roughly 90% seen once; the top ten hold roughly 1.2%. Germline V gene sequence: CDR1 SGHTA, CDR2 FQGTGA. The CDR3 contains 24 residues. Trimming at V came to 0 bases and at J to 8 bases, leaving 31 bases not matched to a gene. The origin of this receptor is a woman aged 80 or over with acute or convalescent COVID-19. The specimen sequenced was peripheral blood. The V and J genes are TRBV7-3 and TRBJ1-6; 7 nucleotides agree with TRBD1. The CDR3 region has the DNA TGTGCCAGCAGCTTAACCCGCACCTATCGTAGTACGCGCGCCGGGACAGTAGTCGATTCACCCCTCCACTTT. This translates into CASSLTRTYRSTRAGTVVDSPLHF.